This T cell receptor beta chain was identified during a study of blood T cell repertoires in COVID-19. Produced via immunoSEQ multiplex PCR; TCRdb's table is partial and in-frame only. The sample carries 150,000 or so clones, about four fifths recorded once. Germline V gene sequence: CDR1 MNHEY, CDR2 SVGAGI. V lost 7 bases, J lost 4 bases, and 10 bases lay in between. This CDR3 comprises 12 residues. The TCR was taken from a man aged 55 to 70 with active or convalescent COVID-19. The sample comprised peripheral blood. The genes are TRBV6-5 and TRBJ1-2; tentative D call: TRBD1 (5 bases). The CDR3 protein is CASTDSLYGYTF. The DNA for the CDR3 is TGTGCCAGCACCGACAGCCTCTATGGCTACACCTTC.